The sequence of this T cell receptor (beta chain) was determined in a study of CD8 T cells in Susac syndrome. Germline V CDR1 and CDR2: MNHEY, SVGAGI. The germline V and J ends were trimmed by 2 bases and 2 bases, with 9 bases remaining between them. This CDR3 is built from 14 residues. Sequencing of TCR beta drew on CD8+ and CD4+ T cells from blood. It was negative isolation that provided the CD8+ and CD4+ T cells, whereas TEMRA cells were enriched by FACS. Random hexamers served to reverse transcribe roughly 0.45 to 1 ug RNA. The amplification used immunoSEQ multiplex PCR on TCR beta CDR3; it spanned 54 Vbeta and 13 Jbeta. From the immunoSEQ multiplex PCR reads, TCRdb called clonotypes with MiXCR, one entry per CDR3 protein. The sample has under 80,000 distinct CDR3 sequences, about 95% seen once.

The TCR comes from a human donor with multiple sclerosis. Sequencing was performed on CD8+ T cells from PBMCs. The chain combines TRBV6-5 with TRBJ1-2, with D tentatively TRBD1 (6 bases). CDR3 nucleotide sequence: TGTGCCAGCAGTTACGGACAGAGGAACTATGGCTACACCTTC. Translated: CASSYGQRNYGYTF.